This T cell receptor beta chain came from a study of blood T cell repertoires in COVID-19. Source study methods: From reference gene primer amplification, estimates of nucleated cell counts were derived. Clones were read by immunoSEQ multiplex PCR, and TCRdb kept only the in-frame ones, dropping some. V, J and clone size derive from that table, while D and trimming were established from the DNA sequence. The sample has around 180,000 clones; roughly four fifths are singletons. Trimming stripped 2 bases from V and 4 bases from J, with 14 bases between. Germline loops: CDR1 MNHEY, CDR2 SMNVEV (reference sequence). The CDR3 totals 15 residues.

The receptor comes from a man aged 45-65 years who had recovered from COVID-19. This chain connects TRBV27 to TRBJ1-1; TRBD1 might be the D (6 bases). Sequencing was done on a sample of PBMCs or T cells enriched from blood (not recorded which). The CDR3: CASSLNGGLGTEAFF. DNA of the CDR3: TGTGCCAGCAGTTTAAATGGGGGCCTGGGCACTGAAGCTTTCTTT.